The sequence of this TCR beta chain was determined in a study of early T cells in non-severe SARS-CoV-2 infection. In the study overall: The input, bulk RNA from unsorted whole blood, was sequenced, and chains were unpaired.

Study-wide findings and caveats: Database matching using VDJdb favored anti-spike CD8 responses, with private and CD4 specificities left missing.

The germline gives CDR1 SGHNT, CDR2 YENEEA. This CDR3 comprises 17 residues. The V gene lost 3 bases and the J gene lost 0 bases, with 12 bases spanning the gap. This clonotype qualifies as medium-sized (0.01 to 0.1%). As yet, its antigen is unknown. cDNA molecules, individually, were tagged with unique molecular identifiers. TCRdb itself ran the 5' RACE reads through MiXCR, one entry per CDR3 protein. The data show tens of thousands of distinct CDR3 sequences, around 6.5% seen once. Specimen: whole blood. The chain joins TRBV11-3 to TRBJ2-6; tentative D call: TRBD1 (5 bases). The receptor was derived from an adult who was a healthcare worker with PCR-confirmed SARS-CoV-2 infection or an uninfected control (not recorded which). As DNA, the CDR3 is TGTGCCAGCAGCTTGAGCGACAGTCACTCTGGGGCCAACGTCCTGACTTTC. It specifies CASSLSDSHSGANVLTF.